The entry below gives a single T cell receptor (beta chain) sequence along with its context. Germline loops: CDR1 SGDLS, CDR2 YYNGEE. V shed 7 bases and J 4 bases; nucleotides not matched to a gene: 8. The CDR3 runs 14 residues. This entry is derived from a study of blood T cell repertoires in COVID-19. Background on the study: Acute and convalescent COVID-19 specimens originated in the United States, Italy and Spain. PBMCs, B-cell-depleted T cells, or T cells provided the cDNA or gDNA that made up the material.

This table comes from immunoSEQ multiplex PCR, and its TCRdb copy is limited to in-frame clones, with some not included. This table has a few hundred thousand clones, about 85% appearing once. Source material: peripheral blood. The rearrangement joins TRBV9 to TRBJ2-3; TRBD2 aligns across 8 bases. The TCR sequence derives from a woman younger than 35 who had recovered from COVID-19. The CDR3 region has the DNA TGTGCCAGCTGTCCGGGACTAGATCCAGATACGCAGTATTTT. Translated, it gives CASCPGLDPDTQYF. The full variable domain, completed using reference TRBV9 and TRBJ2-3, is DSGVTQTPKHLITATGQRVTLRCSPRSGDLSVYWYQQSLDQGLQFLIQYYNGEERAKGNILERFSAQQFPDLHSELNLSSLELGDSALYFCASCPGLDPDTQYFGPGTRLTVL.